This T cell receptor beta chain originates from a study of a mutant IDH1 vaccine in newly diagnosed glioma. Study results and caveats: Pseudoprogression apparently lacked any relation to changes in top peripheral T cell clonotypes.

The table came from immunoSEQ multiplex PCR; TCRdb's copy has only in-frame clones and leaves some out. The repertoire includes approximately 70,000 clones, around 79% of them detected once, and more than 6.5% sits in the top ten. Time point indicated: baseline, week 1 (first vaccination visit). As for treatment: pre-vaccination baseline after standard-of-care therapy. Comment on this clone: Its target is not known.

V shed 9 bases and J shed 0 bases, with 14 bases lying between them. Germline V gene lookup returns CDR1 LNHDA and CDR2 SQIVND (reference sequence). This CDR3 contains 14 residues. The chain carries TRBV19 and TRBJ1-2; D gene unclear. The sequence came from a man between 50 and 59 years old with glioma. The material was PBMCs, obtained from a glioma patient treated with radiotherapy, temozolomide or both. CDR3 sequence (DNA): TGTGCCAGCAGGAGGAGGGTAGCTAACTATGGCTACACCTTC. Translated: CASRRRVANYGYTF.